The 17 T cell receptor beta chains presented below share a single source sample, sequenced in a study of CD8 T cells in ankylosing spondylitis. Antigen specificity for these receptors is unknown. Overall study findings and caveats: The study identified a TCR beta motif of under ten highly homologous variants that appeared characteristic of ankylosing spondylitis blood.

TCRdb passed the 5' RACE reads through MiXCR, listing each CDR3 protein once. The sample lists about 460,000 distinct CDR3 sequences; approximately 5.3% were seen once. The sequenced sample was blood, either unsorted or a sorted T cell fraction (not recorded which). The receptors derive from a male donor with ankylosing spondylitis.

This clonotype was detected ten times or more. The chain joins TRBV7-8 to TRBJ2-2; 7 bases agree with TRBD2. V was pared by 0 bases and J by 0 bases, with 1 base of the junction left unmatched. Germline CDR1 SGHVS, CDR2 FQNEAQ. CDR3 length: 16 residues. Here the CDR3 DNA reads TGTGCCAGCAGCTTAGCGCTAGCGGCGAACACCGGGGAGCTGTTTTTT. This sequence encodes CASSLALAANTGELFF.

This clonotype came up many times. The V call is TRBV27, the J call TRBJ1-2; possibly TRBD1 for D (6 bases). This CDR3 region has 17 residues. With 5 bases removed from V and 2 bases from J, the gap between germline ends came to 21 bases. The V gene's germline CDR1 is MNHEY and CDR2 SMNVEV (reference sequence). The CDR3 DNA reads TGTGCCAGCAGTCCCCTAGCCCCAGGGGAGGACAACTATGGCTACACCTTC. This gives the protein CASSPLAPGEDNYGYTF.

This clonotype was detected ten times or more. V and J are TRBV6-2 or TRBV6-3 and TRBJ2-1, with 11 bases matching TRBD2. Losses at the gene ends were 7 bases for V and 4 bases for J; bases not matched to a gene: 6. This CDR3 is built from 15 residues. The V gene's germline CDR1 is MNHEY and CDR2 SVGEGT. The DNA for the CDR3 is TGTGCCAGCACCCCGGGACTAGCGGTTTACAATGAGCAGTTCTTC. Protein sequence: CASTPGLAVYNEQFF.

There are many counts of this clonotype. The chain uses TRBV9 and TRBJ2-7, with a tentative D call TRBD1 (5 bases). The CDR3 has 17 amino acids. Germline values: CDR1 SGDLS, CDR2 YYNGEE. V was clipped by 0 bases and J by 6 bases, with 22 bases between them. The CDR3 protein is CASSVDGPGQPPTEQYF. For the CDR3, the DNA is TGTGCCAGCAGCGTAGACGGGCCCGGACAACCACCTACCGAGCAGTACTTC.

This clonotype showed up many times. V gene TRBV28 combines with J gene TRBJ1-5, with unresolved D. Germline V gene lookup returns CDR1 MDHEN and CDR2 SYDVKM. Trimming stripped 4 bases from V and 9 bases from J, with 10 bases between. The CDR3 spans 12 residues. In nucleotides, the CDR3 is TGTGCCAGCAGTTCCCGGACGCGGCCCCAGCATTTT. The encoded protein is CASSSRTRPQHF.

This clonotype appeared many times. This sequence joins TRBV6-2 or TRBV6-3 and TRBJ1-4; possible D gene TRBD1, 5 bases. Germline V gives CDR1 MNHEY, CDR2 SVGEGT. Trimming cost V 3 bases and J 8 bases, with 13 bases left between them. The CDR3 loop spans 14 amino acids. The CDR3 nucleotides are TGTGCCAGCAGTTATGGCAGGGCGGAGGAAAAACTGTTTTTT. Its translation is CASSYGRAEEKLFF.

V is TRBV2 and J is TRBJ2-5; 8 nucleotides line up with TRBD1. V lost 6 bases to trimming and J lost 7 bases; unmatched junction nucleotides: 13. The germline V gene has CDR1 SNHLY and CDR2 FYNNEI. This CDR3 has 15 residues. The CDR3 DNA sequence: TGTGCCAGCAGACGGCGGGACAGGTTCTCCGGGACCCAGTACTTC. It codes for CASRRRDRFSGTQYF.

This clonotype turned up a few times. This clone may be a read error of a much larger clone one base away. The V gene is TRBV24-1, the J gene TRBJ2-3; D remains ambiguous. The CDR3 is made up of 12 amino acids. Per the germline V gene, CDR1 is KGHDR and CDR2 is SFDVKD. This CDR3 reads CAISETTDTQYF. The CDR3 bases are TGTGCCATCAGTGAAACCACAGATACGCAGTATTTT.

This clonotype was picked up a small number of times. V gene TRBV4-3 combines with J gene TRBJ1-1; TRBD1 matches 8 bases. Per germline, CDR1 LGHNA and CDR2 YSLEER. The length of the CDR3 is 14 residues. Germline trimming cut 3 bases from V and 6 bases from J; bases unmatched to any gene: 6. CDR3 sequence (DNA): TGCGCCAGCAGCCATGCAGGGGGCGCGGCTGAAGCTTTCTTT. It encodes CASSHAGGAAEAFF.

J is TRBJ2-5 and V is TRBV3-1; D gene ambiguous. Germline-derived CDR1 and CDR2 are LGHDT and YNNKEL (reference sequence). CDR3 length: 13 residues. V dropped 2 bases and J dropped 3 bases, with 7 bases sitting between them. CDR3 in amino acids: CASSQHSEETQYF. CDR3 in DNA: TGTGCCAGCAGCCAACACAGTGAAGAGACCCAGTACTTC.

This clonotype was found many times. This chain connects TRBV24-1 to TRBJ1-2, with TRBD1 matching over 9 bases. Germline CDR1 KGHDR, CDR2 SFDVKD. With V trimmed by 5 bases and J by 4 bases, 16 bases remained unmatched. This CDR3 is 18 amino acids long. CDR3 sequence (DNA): TGTGCCACCAGTGGGCCCCCTCTTACAGGGGGCGTTAGCTATGGCTACACCTTC. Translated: CATSGPPLTGGVSYGYTF.

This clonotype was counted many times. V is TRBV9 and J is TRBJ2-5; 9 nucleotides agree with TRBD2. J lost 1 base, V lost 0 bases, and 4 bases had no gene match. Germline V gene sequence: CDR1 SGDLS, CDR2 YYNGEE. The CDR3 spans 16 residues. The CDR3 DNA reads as TGTGCCAGCAGCGTAGACAGCGGGAGGTTCCAAGAGACCCAGTACTTC. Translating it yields CASSVDSGRFQETQYF.

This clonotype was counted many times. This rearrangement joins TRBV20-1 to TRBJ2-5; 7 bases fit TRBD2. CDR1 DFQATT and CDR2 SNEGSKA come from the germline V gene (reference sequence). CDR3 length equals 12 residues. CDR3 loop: CSLSAGEETQYF. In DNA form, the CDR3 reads TGCAGCCTCTCCGCGGGGGAAGAGACCCAGTACTTC.

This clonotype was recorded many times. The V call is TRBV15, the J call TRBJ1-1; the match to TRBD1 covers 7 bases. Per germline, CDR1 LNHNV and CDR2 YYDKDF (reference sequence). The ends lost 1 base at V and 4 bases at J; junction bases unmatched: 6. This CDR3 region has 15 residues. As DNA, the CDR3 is TGTGCCACCAGCAGAGCCCGACAGGGTGTCACTGAAGCTTTCTTT. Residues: CATSRARQGVTEAFF. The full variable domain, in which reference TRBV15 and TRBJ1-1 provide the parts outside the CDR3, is DAMVIQNPRYQVTQFGKPVTLSCSQTLNHNVMYWYQQKSSQAPKLLFHYYDKDFNNEADTPDNFQSRRPNTSFCFLDIRSPGLGDTAMYLCATSRARQGVTEAFFGQGTRLTVV.

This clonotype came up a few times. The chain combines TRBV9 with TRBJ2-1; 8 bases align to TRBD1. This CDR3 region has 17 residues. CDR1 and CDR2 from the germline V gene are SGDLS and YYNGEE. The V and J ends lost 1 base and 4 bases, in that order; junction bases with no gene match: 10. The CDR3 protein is CASSVLGRQGFYNEQFF. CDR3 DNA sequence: TGTGCCAGCAGCGTATTGGGTAGACAGGGGTTTTACAATGAGCAGTTCTTC.

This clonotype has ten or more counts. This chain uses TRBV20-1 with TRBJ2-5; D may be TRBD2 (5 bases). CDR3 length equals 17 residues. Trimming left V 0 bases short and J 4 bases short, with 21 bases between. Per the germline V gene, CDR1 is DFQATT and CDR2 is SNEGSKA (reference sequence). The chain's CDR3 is CSARDLEERRSGETQYF. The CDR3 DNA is TGCAGTGCTAGAGATCTTGAAGAGCGGAGGAGCGGAGAGACCCAGTACTTC.

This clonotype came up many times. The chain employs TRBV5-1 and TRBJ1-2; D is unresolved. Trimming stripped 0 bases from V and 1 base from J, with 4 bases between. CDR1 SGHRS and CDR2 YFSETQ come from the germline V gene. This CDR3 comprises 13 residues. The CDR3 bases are TGCGCCAGCAGCTTGGACAATAACTATGGCTACACCTTC. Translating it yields CASSLDNNYGYTF.